This T cell receptor beta chain was documented in a study of cytomegalovirus exposure and HLA in healthy donors. Researchers ran the PCR with 60 Vbeta and 13 Jbeta primers. The table came from immunoSEQ multiplex PCR; TCRdb's copy has only in-frame clones and leaves some out. Here the sample spans fewer than 200,000 clones, 75% to 80% being singletons. Trimming at V came to 7 bases and at J to 0 bases, leaving 6 bases not matched to a gene. In germline, CDR1 is MNHNS, CDR2 SASEGT. The CDR3 contains 14 residues. Source material: PBMCs. This TCR was recovered from a man aged 35 to 55 in good health and CMV-seropositive. The J gene is TRBJ2-7, the V gene TRBV6-1, with 7 bases fitting TRBD1. The CDR3: CASTRGWDSYEQYF. CDR3 nucleotides: TGTGCCAGCACCAGGGGGTGGGACTCCTACGAGCAGTACTTC.